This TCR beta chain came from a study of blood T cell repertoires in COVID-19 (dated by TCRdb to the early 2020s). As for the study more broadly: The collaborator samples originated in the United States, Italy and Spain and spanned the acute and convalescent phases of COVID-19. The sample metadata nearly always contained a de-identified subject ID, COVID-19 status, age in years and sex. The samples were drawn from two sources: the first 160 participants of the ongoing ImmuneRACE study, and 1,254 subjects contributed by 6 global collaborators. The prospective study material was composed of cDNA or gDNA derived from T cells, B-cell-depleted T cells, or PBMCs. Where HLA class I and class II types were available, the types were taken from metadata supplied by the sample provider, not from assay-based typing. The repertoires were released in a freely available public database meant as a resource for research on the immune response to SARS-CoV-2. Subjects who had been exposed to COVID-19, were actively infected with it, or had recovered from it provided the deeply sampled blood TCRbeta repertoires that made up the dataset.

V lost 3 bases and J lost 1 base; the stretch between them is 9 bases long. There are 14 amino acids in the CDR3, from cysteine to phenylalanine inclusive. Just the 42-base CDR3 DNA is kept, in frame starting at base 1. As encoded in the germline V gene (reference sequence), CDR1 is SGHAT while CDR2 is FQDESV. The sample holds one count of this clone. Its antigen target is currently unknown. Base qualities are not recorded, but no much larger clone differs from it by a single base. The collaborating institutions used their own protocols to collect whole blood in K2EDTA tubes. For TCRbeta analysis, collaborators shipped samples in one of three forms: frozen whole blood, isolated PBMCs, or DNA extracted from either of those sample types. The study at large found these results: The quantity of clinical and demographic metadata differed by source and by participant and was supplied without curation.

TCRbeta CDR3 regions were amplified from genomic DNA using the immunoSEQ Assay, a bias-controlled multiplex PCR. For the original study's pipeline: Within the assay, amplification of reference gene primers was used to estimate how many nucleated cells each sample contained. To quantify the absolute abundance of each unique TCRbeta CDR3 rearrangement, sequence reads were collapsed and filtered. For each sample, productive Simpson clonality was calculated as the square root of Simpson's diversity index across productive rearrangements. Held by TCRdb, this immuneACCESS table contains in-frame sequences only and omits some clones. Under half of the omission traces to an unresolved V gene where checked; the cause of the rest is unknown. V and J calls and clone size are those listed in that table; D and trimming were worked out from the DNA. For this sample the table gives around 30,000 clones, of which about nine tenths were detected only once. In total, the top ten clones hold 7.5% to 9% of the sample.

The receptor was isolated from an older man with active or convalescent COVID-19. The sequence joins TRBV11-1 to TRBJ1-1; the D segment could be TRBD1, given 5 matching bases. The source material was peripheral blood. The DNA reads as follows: TGTGCCAGCAGCTTGGGGGGTCCGAACACTGAAGCTTTCTTT. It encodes CASSLGGPNTEAFF.